These 27 T cell receptor beta chains were all obtained from the same sample, sequenced in a study of identical twins. MiXCR, run by TCRdb on the 5' RACE reads, gives a single entry per CDR3 protein. The sample holds some 900,000 distinct CDR3 sequences, roughly 12% seen once. Separately, the same data were catalogued under a study of yellow fever vaccine responses in identical twins.

Sequenced sample: PBMCs. The origin of the receptors is a young woman in good health.

This clonotype was found a few times. The genes are TRBV20-1 and TRBJ2-6; no firm D call. Germline loops: CDR1 DFQATT, CDR2 SNEGSKA (reference sequence). This CDR3 has 17 residues. The V gene lost 0 bases and the J gene lost 0 bases, with 12 bases spanning the gap. The CDR3 spells CSARDRRSPSGANVLTF. The CDR3 coding sequence is TGCAGTGCTAGAGATCGGCGGAGCCCCTCTGGGGCCAACGTCCTGACTTTC.

The chain links TRBV9 to TRBJ1-1, with D perhaps matching TRBD1 (6 bases). Germline V gene data show CDR1 as SGDLS and CDR2 as YYNGEE. CDR3 length equals 14 residues. V lost 3 bases, J lost 1 base, and 10 bases lay in between. The CDR3 DNA reads as TGTGCCAGCAGCGCATACAGGGAGAACACTGAAGCTTTCTTT. It translates to CASSAYRENTEAFF.

This clonotype was seen only a few times. Here the CDR3 reads CATSALGTGGNTQYF. Written as DNA, the CDR3 is TGTGCCACCAGTGCCCTTGGGACGGGGGGAAATACGCAGTATTTT. This sequence joins TRBV24-1 and TRBJ2-3, with 7 bases fitting TRBD2. The junction had 11 bases not matched to a gene; V was cut back by 5 bases and J by 7 bases. CDR1 and CDR2 (germline): KGHDR, SFDVKD. The CDR3 sequence is 15 residues long.

CDR3 coding DNA: TGTGCCACCAGCAGAGCCCTCACGGGAGAAGAGACCCAGTACTTC. It encodes CATSRALTGEETQYF. The chain uses TRBV15 and TRBJ2-5, with D perhaps TRBD2 (6 bases). V was cut by 1 base and J by 3 bases, with 12 bases left in between. Per the germline V gene, CDR1 is LNHNV and CDR2 is YYDKDF (reference sequence). The CDR3 totals 15 residues. Together with reference TRBV15 and TRBJ2-5, the CDR3 gives the full variable domain: DAMVIQNPRYQVTQFGKPVTLSCSQTLNHNVMYWYQQKSSQAPKLLFHYYDKDFNNEADTPDNFQSRRPNTSFCFLDIRSPGLGDTAMYLCATSRALTGEETQYFGPGTRLLVL.

There are a few counts of this clonotype. The V call is TRBV7-2, the J call TRBJ2-7, with no clear D. V shed 0 bases and J shed 0 bases, with 9 bases lying between them. Germline CDR1 SGHTA, CDR2 FQGNSA. This CDR3 is 15 amino acids long. This chain's CDR3 is CASSLALAASYEQYF. As DNA, the CDR3 is TGTGCCAGCAGCTTAGCCCTCGCGGCCTCCTACGAGCAGTACTTC.

The chain employs TRBV27 and TRBJ2-1; 7 positions agree with TRBD2. V was clipped by 4 bases and J by 1 base; unmatched bases: 10. Germline loops: CDR1 MNHEY, CDR2 SMNVEV (reference sequence). This CDR3 has 17 residues. CDR3 nucleotide sequence: TGTGCCAGCAGTTACCCCCCGGGGGGTGGTTCCTACAATGAGCAGTTCTTC. Encoded protein: CASSYPPGGGSYNEQFF.

The chain joins TRBV12-3 or TRBV12-4 to TRBJ1-6, with 8 bases that match TRBD1. The junction had 2 bases not matched to a gene; V was cut back by 3 bases and J by 7 bases. The CDR3 covers 14 residues. The CDR3 DNA is TGTGCCAGCAGTTTCTACAGGGGGAATTCACCCCTCCACTTT. Its translation is CASSFYRGNSPLHF.

This clonotype was counted between two and nine times. V usage is TRBV6-5 and J usage is TRBJ1-1; D is ambiguous. The V end was cut by 2 bases, the J end by 1 base, with 11 bases between. The CDR3 extends over 15 amino acids. From germline, CDR1 is MNHEY and CDR2 SVGAGI. CDR3 DNA sequence: TGTGCCAGCAGTTACGGCCCGGCGCCGAACACTGAAGCTTTCTTT. Residues: CASSYGPAPNTEAFF.

The V call is TRBV7-9, the J call TRBJ2-7; D is unresolved. Trimming took off 4 bases at V and 1 base at J, with 11 bases between the two ends. The germline CDR1 and CDR2 sequences are SEHNR and FQNEAQ (reference sequence). This CDR3 is 14 amino acids long. CDR3: CASSSTTNSYEQYV. DNA for the CDR3: TGTGCCAGCAGCTCGACAACAAATTCCTACGAGCAGTACGTC.

This clonotype came up a few times. The V call is TRBV27, the J call TRBJ2-1; D remains unclear. The CDR3 covers 14 residues. CDR1 and CDR2 from the germline V gene are MNHEY and SMNVEV (reference sequence). The V and J ends lost 2 bases and 6 bases respectively, with 11 bases between them. The CDR3 region is CASSLRSPSNEQFF. CDR3 sequence (DNA): TGTGCCAGCAGTTTACGGTCGCCCTCCAATGAGCAGTTCTTC.

The J gene is TRBJ2-3, the V gene TRBV20-1, with TRBD2 identical over 9 bases. Per the germline V gene, CDR1 is DFQATT and CDR2 is SNEGSKA (reference sequence). The CDR3 is 16 residues long. Losses at the gene ends were 5 bases for V and 6 bases for J; bases not matched to a gene: 15. CDR3 residues: CSARPQAGGSPDTQYF. The CDR3 region has the DNA TGCAGTGCTCGCCCCCAAGCGGGGGGCTCCCCCGATACGCAGTATTTT.

J is TRBJ2-3 and V is TRBV5-4, with D perhaps matching TRBD2 (5 bases). CDR3 size: 13 residues. Trimming stripped 3 bases from V and 6 bases from J, with 11 bases between. Germline V lookup: CDR1 SGHNT, CDR2 YYREEE (reference sequence). The CDR3 DNA follows: TGTGCCAGCAGCTGGAACGGCGGGGATACGCAGTATTTT. This sequence encodes CASSWNGGDTQYF. Filled out from reference TRBV5-4 and TRBJ2-3, the complete variable domain reads ETGVTQSPTHLIKTRGQQVTLRCSSQSGHNTVSWYQQALGQGPQFIFQYYREEENGRGNFPPRFSGLQFPNYSSELNVNALELDDSALYLCASSWNGGDTQYFGPGTRLTVL.

This clonotype was observed a few times. This sequence joins TRBV5-1 and TRBJ2-1; 10 bases are shared with TRBD2. Germline values: CDR1 SGHRS, CDR2 YFSETQ. The CDR3 has 15 amino acids. After removal of 7 bases from V and 5 bases from J, the junction contained 9 bases not matched to a gene. The CDR3 is CASGSGTSDNNEQFF. The CDR3 DNA is TGCGCCAGCGGATCCGGGACTAGCGACAACAATGAGCAGTTCTTC.

This clonotype has a handful of counts. The chain combines TRBV10-3 with TRBJ2-7; D ambiguous. V was shortened by 7 bases and J by 2 bases, with 15 bases between the two germline ends. This CDR3 contains 14 residues. In germline, CDR1 is ENHRY, CDR2 SYGVKD. CDR3 sequence (DNA): TGTGCCATCACCCAAAATAACCCTACCTACGAGCAGTACTTC. It yields the protein CAITQNNPTYEQYF.

This rearrangement joins TRBV12-3 or TRBV12-4 to TRBJ2-6; 9 bases are a match to TRBD2. The CDR3 contains 19 residues. V trimming: 3 bases; J trimming: 4 bases; junction bases outside the gene matches: 13. CDR3 in DNA: TGTGCCAGCAGTTTGGCGAGGGGACTAGCCGTCATAGGGGCCAACGTCCTGACTTTC. It codes for CASSLARGLAVIGANVLTF.

This clonotype was counted only a few times. V gene TRBV3-1 combines with J gene TRBJ2-7; D remains ambiguous. CDR3 size: 12 residues. Germline CDR1 and CDR2: LGHDT and YNNKEL (reference sequence). V was trimmed by 2 bases and J by 6 bases, leaving 8 bases between them. The CDR3 loop reads CASSQSPVEQYF. The CDR3 nucleotides are TGTGCCAGCAGCCAATCCCCAGTCGAGCAGTACTTC.

The chain couples TRBV9 to TRBJ2-1; 11 positions match TRBD2. V was pared by 4 bases and J by 12 bases, with 15 bases of the junction left unmatched. CDR3 size: 16 residues. Per germline, CDR1 SGDLS and CDR2 YYNGEE. In DNA form, the CDR3 reads TGTGCCAGCAGCTCCGCTCAGGGACTAGCGGCCGCCGGGCAGTTCTTC. Amino acids: CASSSAQGLAAAGQFF.

This clonotype showed up many times. The chain uses TRBV12-3 or TRBV12-4 and TRBJ2-1; D unclear. The V end lost 10 bases, the J end lost 3 bases, and 7 bases lay between the germline ends. The CDR3 sequence is 11 residues long. As DNA, the CDR3 is TGTGCCACCCGCGACTACAATGAGCAGTTCTTC. It specifies CATRDYNEQFF.

This clonotype turned up a few times. The chain joins TRBV19 to TRBJ2-1; the D is unclear. CDR3 size: 15 residues. V shed 0 bases and J shed 0 bases, with 6 bases lying between them. The germline CDR1 and CDR2 sequences are LNHDA and SQIVND (reference sequence). The CDR3: CASSIEGLSYNEQFF. Written as DNA, the CDR3 is TGTGCCAGTAGTATAGAAGGGCTCTCCTACAATGAGCAGTTCTTC.

The chain has TRBV11-2 and TRBJ2-3, with a tentative D call TRBD1 (6 bases). This CDR3 has 16 residues. Germline loops: CDR1 SGHAT, CDR2 FQNNGV. V dropped 4 bases and J dropped 0 bases, with 14 bases sitting between them. DNA for the CDR3: TGTGCCAGCAGCTACTTACAGGGAACTAGCACAGATACGCAGTATTTT. It specifies CASSYLQGTSTDTQYF.

The chain couples TRBV6-5 to TRBJ1-2; TRBD1 might be the D (5 bases). The germline V and J ends were trimmed by 0 bases and 0 bases, with 8 bases remaining between them. The CDR3 extends over 15 amino acids. Germline-derived CDR1 and CDR2 are MNHEY and SVGAGI. CDR3: CASSYSPGTNYGYTF. CDR3 bases: TGTGCCAGCAGTTACTCGCCAGGGACTAACTATGGCTACACCTTC.

This clonotype was observed many times. The rearrangement links TRBV12-3 or TRBV12-4 to TRBJ2-1; 8 positions match TRBD2. This CDR3 region has 15 residues. J lost 8 bases, V lost 5 bases, and 11 bases had no gene match. The CDR3 DNA follows: TGTGCCAGCAGTACCGGGACTAGGAGACTGGATGAGCAGTTCTTC. Its translation: CASSTGTRRLDEQFF.

The genes are TRBV20-1 and TRBJ2-5; 9 nucleotides agree with TRBD2. Germline V lookup: CDR1 DFQATT, CDR2 SNEGSKA (reference sequence). CDR3 length equals 15 residues. After removal of 1 base from V and 4 bases from J, the junction contained 7 bases not matched to a gene. CDR3 coding DNA: TGCAGTGCTAGAGCGGGCGGGAGGGCTTCAGAGACCCAGTACTTC. This gives the protein CSARAGGRASETQYF.

The V gene is TRBV7-9, the J gene TRBJ1-5; D may be TRBD1 (6 bases). V was clipped by 3 bases and J by 7 bases, with 10 bases between them. This CDR3 has 13 amino acids. Germline assignment: CDR1 SEHNR and CDR2 FQNEAQ (reference sequence). The CDR3 region is CASSFDGGQPQHF. The CDR3 DNA is TGTGCCAGCAGCTTTGACGGGGGCCAGCCCCAGCATTTT.

This clonotype was counted ten times or more. The chain is built from TRBV24-1 and TRBJ2-3; TRBD1 matches at 8 bases. CDR1 is KGHDR, CDR2 SFDVKD, per germline. V was clipped by 11 bases and J by 4 bases; unmatched bases: 7. The CDR3 loop spans 13 amino acids. As DNA, the CDR3 is TGTGCCAGTCGAGGACAGGGAGCAGATACGCAGTATTTT. Translated, it gives CASRGQGADTQYF.

This clonotype has more than one count but fewer than ten. The chain joins TRBV28 to TRBJ2-7; D assignment may be TRBD1 or TRBD2 (5 bases each). Per germline, CDR1 MDHEN and CDR2 SYDVKM. The CDR3 loop spans 12 amino acids. The V end was cut by 5 bases, the J end by 5 bases, with 10 bases between. In DNA form, the CDR3 reads TGTGCCAGCAGTAGGGACGGGAACGAGCAGTACGTC. Translating it yields CASSRDGNEQYV.

The CDR3 region is CASSQAGGLPYNEQFF. For the CDR3, the DNA is TGTGCCAGCAGCCAAGCAGGGGGACTACCTTACAATGAGCAGTTCTTC. J is TRBJ2-1 and V is TRBV3-1; D is perhaps TRBD1 or TRBD2 (7 bases each). The CDR3 is 16 residues long. Between the trimmed V and J ends, which lost 1 base and 4 bases, there was a span of 14 bases. The germline V gene has CDR1 LGHDT and CDR2 YNNKEL (reference sequence).